One sample yielded the 16 T cell receptor beta chains listed below, sequenced in a study of post-analysis software for immune sequencing data. The TCR beta cDNA libraries contained unique molecular identifiers. TCRdb processed the PCR reads anew with MiXCR; each CDR3 protein has one entry. Seen here are under 200,000 distinct CDR3 sequences, about 34% observed once, and the top ten hold 25% to 35%. This sample comprised blood, obtained after autologous hematopoietic stem cell transplantation. The receptor source for this set is a girl aged 5-17 years with multiple sclerosis.

The chain recombines TRBV6-2 or TRBV6-3 with TRBJ2-7, with 10 bases that match TRBD2. The germline CDR1 and CDR2 sequences are MNHEY and SVGEGT. The CDR3 covers 14 residues. The ends lost 4 bases at V and 2 bases at J; junction bases unmatched: 2. The CDR3 region has the DNA TGTGCCAGCAGTTTCGGGACTAGCGCCTACGAGCAGTACTTC. Amino acid sequence: CASSFGTSAYEQYF.

The chain recombines TRBV12-3 or TRBV12-4 with TRBJ2-5, with 7 bases aligning to TRBD2. CDR3 length equals 14 residues. The ends lost 6 bases at V and 5 bases at J; junction bases unmatched: 9. The CDR3 protein is CASSLWSGGETQYF. In DNA, the CDR3 is TGTGCCAGCAGCCTTTGGTCCGGGGGGGAGACCCAGTACTTC.

This clonotype was seen a few times. The gene calls are TRBV12-3 or TRBV12-4 and TRBJ1-6; TRBD1 matches at 9 bases. The ends lost 7 bases at V and 9 bases at J; junction bases unmatched: 4. This CDR3 spans 13 amino acids. The DNA for the CDR3 is TGTGCCAGCACTTGGGACAGGGCTTCACCCCTCCACTTT. Protein: CASTWDRASPLHF.

The chain is built from TRBV3-1 and TRBJ1-4; unclear D gene. CDR3 length: 13 amino acids. The germline CDR1 and CDR2 sequences are LGHDT and YNNKEL (reference sequence). V shed 6 bases and J shed 10 bases, with 15 bases lying between them. The CDR3 spells CASRPDGVGKLFF. Here the CDR3 DNA reads TGTGCCAGCAGACCCGACGGGGTCGGAAAACTGTTTTTT.

This clonotype was seen more than once but under ten times. The chain uses TRBV6-5 and TRBJ2-5; no clear D gene. CDR1 MNHEY and CDR2 SVGAGI come from the germline V gene. V lost 5 bases and J lost 2, with 9 bases in between. This CDR3 is 13 amino acids long. CDR3 loop: CASSEAEQETQYF. The CDR3 coding sequence is TGTGCCAGCAGTGAAGCCGAACAAGAGACCCAGTACTTC.

This clonotype was picked up a small number of times. This chain links TRBV12-3 or TRBV12-4 with TRBJ1-5; a weak D match, TRBD1 (5 bases). The CDR3 spans 15 residues. Trimming pared 6 bases from V and 3 bases from J, leaving 15 bases between. CDR3 sequence reads: CASRLGPQYNQPQHF. In nucleotides, the CDR3 is TGTGCCAGCAGATTGGGGCCTCAGTACAATCAGCCCCAGCATTTT.

This clonotype occurred once. The rearrangement uses TRBV20-1 and TRBJ1-1; D not resolved. This CDR3 is 12 amino acids long. Trimming left V 3 bases short and J 3 bases short, with 8 bases between. Germline CDR1 is DFQATT and CDR2 is SNEGSKA (reference sequence). Here the CDR3 reads CSASYRDTEAFF. CDR3 DNA: TGCAGTGCTAGTTACCGGGACACTGAAGCTTTCTTT.

This clonotype was recorded many times. The V gene is TRBV20-1, the J gene TRBJ2-7; 7 nucleotides match TRBD1. V shed 6 bases and J 7 bases; nucleotides not matched to a gene: 15. The CDR3 has 14 amino acids. Germline V gene lookup returns CDR1 DFQATT and CDR2 SNEGSKA (reference sequence). The CDR3 here is CSALLFLAGGEQYF. CDR3 sequence (DNA): TGCAGTGCCCTTCTTTTCCTGGCAGGGGGAGAGCAGTACTTC.

There are a few counts of this clonotype. CDR3 amino acids: CASSPSGVGYTF. The CDR3 bases are TGTGCCAGCAGCCCATCAGGGGTTGGCTACACCTTC. This sequence joins TRBV7-9 and TRBJ1-2; tentatively, D is TRBD1 (6 bases). The CDR3 runs to 12 residues. Germline loops: CDR1 SEHNR, CDR2 FQNEAQ (reference sequence). V lost 5 bases and J 7 bases, leaving 11 bases between the germline ends.

The chain carries TRBV28 and TRBJ1-2; D might be TRBD1 (5 bases). The CDR3 extends over 15 amino acids. The germline V gene has CDR1 MDHEN and CDR2 SYDVKM. The germline V and J ends were trimmed by 6 bases and 0 bases, with 14 bases remaining between them. CDR3 sequence (DNA): TGTGCCAGCAGCCGCCCGGGACCCGCTAACTATGGCTACACCTTC. Translated: CASSRPGPANYGYTF.

The rearrangement links TRBV28 to TRBJ1-1; no definite D call. Germline V gives CDR1 MDHEN, CDR2 SYDVKM. The CDR3 is 11 amino acids. With 4 bases removed from V and 8 bases from J, the gap between germline ends came to 8 bases. The CDR3 bases are TGTGCCAGCAGTTCCCCTGTAGAAGCTTTCTTT. Translating it yields CASSSPVEAFF. The complete variable domain, with remaining parts taken from reference TRBV28 and TRBJ1-1, reads DVKVTQSSRYLVKRTGEKVFLECVQDMDHENMFWYRQDPGLGLRLIYFSYDVKMKEKGDIPEGYSVSREKKERFSLILESASTNQTSMYLCASSSPVEAFFGQGTRLTVV.

The J gene is TRBJ2-4, the V gene TRBV7-2, with D possibly matching TRBD2 (5 bases). The CDR3 is made up of 17 amino acids. Looked up from germline, CDR1 is SGHTA and CDR2 is FQGNSA. V gave up 2 bases and J gave up 3 bases, with 17 bases separating them. The chain's CDR3 is CASSLSKGSSVKNIQYF. Here the CDR3 DNA reads TGTGCCAGCAGCTTAAGCAAAGGGAGTTCTGTCAAAAACATTCAGTACTTC.

This sequence joins TRBV9 and TRBJ2-1; D possibly corresponds to TRBD2 (5 bases). Germline V gene data show CDR1 as SGDLS and CDR2 as YYNGEE. Trimming stripped 7 bases from V and 1 base from J, with 15 bases between. This CDR3 has 15 amino acids. This CDR3 is CASGKGSGSYNEQFF. In nucleotides, the CDR3 is TGTGCCAGCGGAAAAGGGAGTGGATCCTACAATGAGCAGTTCTTC. The full variable domain, with the rest looked up from reference TRBV9 and TRBJ2-1, is DSGVTQTPKHLITATGQRVTLRCSPRSGDLSVYWYQQSLDQGLQFLIQYYNGEERAKGNILERFSAQQFPDLHSELNLSSLELGDSALYFCASGKGSGSYNEQFFGPGTRLTVL.

This clonotype occurred a few times. The genes are TRBV6-2 or TRBV6-3 and TRBJ1-1; the D is unclear. Germline V CDR1 and CDR2: MNHEY, SVGEGT. Trimming left V 6 bases short and J 6 bases short, with 14 bases between. The CDR3 runs to 13 residues. CDR3 region: CASSRGSVAEAFF. CDR3 coding DNA: TGTGCCAGCAGCCGTGGATCGGTCGCTGAAGCTTTCTTT.

CDR3 loop: CAWSVGVDYGYTF. Written as DNA, the CDR3 is TGTGCCTGGAGTGTAGGGGTGGACTATGGCTACACCTTC. The chain carries TRBV30 and TRBJ1-2; D is possibly TRBD1 (5 bases). The V gene's germline CDR1 is GTSNPN and CDR2 SVGIG (reference sequence). The germline V and J ends were trimmed by 0 bases and 3 bases, with 8 bases remaining between them. There are 13 residues in the CDR3. Variable domain in full (rest from reference TRBV30 and TRBJ1-2): SQTIHQWPATLVQPVGSPLSLECTVEGTSNPNLYWYRQAAGRGLQLLFYSVGIGQISSEVPQNLSASRPQDRQFILSSKKLLLSDSGFYLCAWSVGVDYGYTFGSGTRLTVV.

On this clonotype: A much larger clonotype is one base distant, so this may be a read error. The chain uses TRBV27 and TRBJ2-1; D uncertain. The J call may be incorrect, as the DNA end agrees better with TRBJ2-7. The germline V gene encodes CDR1 MNHEY and CDR2 SMNVEV (reference sequence). CDR3 length: 13 amino acids. The CDR3 region is CASSFARWDEQYF. CDR3 sequence (DNA): TGTGCCAGCAGTTTTGCCAGATGGGATGAGCAGTACTTC.